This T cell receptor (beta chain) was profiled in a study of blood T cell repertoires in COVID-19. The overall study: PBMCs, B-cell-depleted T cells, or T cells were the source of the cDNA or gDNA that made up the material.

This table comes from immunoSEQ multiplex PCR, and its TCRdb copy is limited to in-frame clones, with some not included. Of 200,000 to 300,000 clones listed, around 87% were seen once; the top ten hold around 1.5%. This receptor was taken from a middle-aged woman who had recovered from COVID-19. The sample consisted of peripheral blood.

In DNA form, the CDR3 reads TGTGCCAGCTCACCTACCAAAGGCCAGGGGGCGCCGGGGGAGCTGTTTTTT. Its protein is CASSPTKGQGAPGELFF. This rearrangement joins TRBV18 to TRBJ2-2; TRBD1 matches at 8 bases. The V and J ends lost 3 bases and 8 bases, in that order; junction bases with no gene match: 14. The CDR3 runs 17 residues. CDR1 KGHSH and CDR2 LQKENI come from the germline V gene.